The TCR beta chain described here comes from a study of sequential checkpoint blockade in melanoma. The protocol was immunoSEQ multiplex PCR, while the TCRdb copy is restricted to in-frame clones and leaves out a portion. The table includes 10,000 to 15,000 clones, 74% detected once. Noted treatment: randomized to nivolumab then ipilimumab (arm A) or the reverse (arm B). Sorted cells were live CD3+CD8+, lacking CD19 and CD56, from PBMCs. Germline trimming cut 1 base from V and 1 base from J; bases unmatched to any gene: 3. The CDR3 totals 16 residues. Per germline, CDR1 SGHAT and CDR2 FQNNGV. The source is a human donor with melanoma. The V gene is TRBV11-2, the J gene TRBJ2-7; TRBD2 aligns across 11 bases. The sequenced sample was CD8+ T cells sorted from blood (inferred from file names), obtained from a patient given nivolumab and ipilimumab in sequence. In DNA form, the CDR3 reads TGTGCCAGCAGCTTAGTTCTAGCGGGAGGTTCCTACGAGCAGTACTTC. Protein product: CASSLVLAGGSYEQYF.